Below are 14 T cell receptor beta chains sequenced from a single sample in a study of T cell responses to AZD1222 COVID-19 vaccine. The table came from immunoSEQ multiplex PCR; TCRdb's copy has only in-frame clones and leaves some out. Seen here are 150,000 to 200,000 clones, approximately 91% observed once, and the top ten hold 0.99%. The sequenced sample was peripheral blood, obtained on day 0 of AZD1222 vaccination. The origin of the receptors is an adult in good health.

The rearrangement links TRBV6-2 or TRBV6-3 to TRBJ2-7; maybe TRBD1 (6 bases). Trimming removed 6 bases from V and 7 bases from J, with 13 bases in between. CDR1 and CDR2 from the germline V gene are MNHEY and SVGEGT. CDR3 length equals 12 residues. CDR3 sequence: CASSKHRVEQYF. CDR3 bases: TGTGCCAGCAGCAAACACAGGGTTGAGCAGTACTTC.

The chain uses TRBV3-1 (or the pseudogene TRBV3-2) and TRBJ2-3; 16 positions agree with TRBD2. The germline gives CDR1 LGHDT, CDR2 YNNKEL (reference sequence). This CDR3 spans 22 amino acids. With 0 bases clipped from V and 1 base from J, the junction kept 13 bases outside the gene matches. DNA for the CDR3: TGTGCCAGCAGCCAAGACCCCCTTGGGACTAGCGGGGGGGAGGAGGGCACAGATACGCAGTATTTT. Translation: CASSQDPLGTSGGEEGTDTQYF.

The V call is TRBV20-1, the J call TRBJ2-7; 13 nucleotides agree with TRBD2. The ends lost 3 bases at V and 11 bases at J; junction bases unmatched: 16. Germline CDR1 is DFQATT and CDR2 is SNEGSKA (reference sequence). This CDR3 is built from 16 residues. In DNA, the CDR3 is TGCAGTGCTAGTGAGGAAAGGGGGACTAGCGGGGAAGAGGAGTACTTC. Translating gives CSASEERGTSGEEEYF.

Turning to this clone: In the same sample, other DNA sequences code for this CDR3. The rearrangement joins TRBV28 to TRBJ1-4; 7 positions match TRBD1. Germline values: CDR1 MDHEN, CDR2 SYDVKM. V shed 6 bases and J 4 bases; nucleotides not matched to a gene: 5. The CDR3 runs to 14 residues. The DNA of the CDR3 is TGTGCCAGCAGGGGGGGACAGCTTAATGAAAAACTGTTTTTT. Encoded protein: CASRGGQLNEKLFF.

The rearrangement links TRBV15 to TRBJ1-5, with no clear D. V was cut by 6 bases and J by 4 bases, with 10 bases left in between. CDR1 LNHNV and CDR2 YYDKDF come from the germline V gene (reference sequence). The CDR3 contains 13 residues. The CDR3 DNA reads TGTGCCACCAGTCCGGGGATAAATCAGCCCCAGCATTTT. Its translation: CATSPGINQPQHF.

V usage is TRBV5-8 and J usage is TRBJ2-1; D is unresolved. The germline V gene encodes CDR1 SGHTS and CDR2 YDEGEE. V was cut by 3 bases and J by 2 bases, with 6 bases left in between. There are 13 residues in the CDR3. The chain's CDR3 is CASSSGAYNEQFF. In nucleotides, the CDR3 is TGTGCCAGCAGCTCTGGGGCCTACAATGAGCAGTTCTTC.

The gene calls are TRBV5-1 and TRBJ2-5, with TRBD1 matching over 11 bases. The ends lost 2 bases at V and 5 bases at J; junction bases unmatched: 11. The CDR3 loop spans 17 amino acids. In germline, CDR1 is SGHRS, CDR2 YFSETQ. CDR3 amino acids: CASSFSLGQGARETQYF. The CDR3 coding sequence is TGCGCCAGCAGCTTCAGCCTCGGACAGGGGGCGCGGGAGACCCAGTACTTC.

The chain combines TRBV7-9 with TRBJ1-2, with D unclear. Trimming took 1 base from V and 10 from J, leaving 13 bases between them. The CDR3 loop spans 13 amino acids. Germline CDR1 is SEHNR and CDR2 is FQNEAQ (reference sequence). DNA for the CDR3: TGTGCCAGCAGCTTAGTTCGGGTTTTCGACTACACCTTC. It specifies CASSLVRVFDYTF. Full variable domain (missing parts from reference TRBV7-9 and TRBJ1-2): DTGVSQNPRHKITKRGQNVTFRCDPISEHNRLYWYRQTLGQGPEFLTYFQNEAQLEKSRLLSDRFSAERPKGSFSTLEIQRTEQGDSAMYLCASSLVRVFDYTFGSGTRLTVV.

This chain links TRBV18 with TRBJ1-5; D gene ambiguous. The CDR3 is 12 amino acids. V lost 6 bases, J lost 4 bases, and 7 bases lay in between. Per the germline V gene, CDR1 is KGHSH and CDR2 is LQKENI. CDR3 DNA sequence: TGTGCCAGCTCCACGGATAATCAGCCCCAGCATTTT. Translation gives CASSTDNQPQHF.

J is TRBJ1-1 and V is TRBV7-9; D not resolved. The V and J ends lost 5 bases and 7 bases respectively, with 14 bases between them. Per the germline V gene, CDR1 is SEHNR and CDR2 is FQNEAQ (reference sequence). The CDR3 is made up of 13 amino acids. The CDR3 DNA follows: TGTGCCAGCAGCCCCCCCGGGCAAGATGAAGCTTTCTTT. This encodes CASSPPGQDEAFF.

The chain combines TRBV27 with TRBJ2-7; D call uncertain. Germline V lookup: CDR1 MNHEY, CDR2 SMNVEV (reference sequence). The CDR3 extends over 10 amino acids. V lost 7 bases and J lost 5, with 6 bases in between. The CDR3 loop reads CASNRDEQYF. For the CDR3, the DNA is TGTGCCAGCAATCGTGACGAGCAGTACTTC.

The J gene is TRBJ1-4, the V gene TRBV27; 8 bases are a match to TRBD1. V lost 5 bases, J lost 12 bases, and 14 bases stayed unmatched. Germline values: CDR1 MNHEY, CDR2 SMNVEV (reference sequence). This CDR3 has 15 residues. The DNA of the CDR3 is TGTGCCAGCAGTCCTCGGACAGGGCAGCCCGAAGAACTGTTTTTT. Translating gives CASSPRTGQPEELFF.

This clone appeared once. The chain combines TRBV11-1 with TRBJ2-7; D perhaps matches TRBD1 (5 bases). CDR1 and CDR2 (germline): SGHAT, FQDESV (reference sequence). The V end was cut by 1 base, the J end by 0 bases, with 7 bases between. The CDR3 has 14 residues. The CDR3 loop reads CASSLVGPSYEQYF. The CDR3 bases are TGTGCCAGCAGCTTAGTGGGGCCCTCCTACGAGCAGTACTTC.

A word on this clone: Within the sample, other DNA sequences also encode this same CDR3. CDR3 in amino acids: CASSVGQGDTEAFF. As DNA, the CDR3 is TGTGCCAGCAGCGTCGGACAGGGAGACACTGAAGCTTTCTTT. The chain is built from TRBV9 and TRBJ1-1; 8 bases match TRBD1. Germline-derived CDR1 and CDR2 are SGDLS and YYNGEE. The CDR3 runs to 14 residues. J gave up 3 bases and V 2 bases, and 3 bases lay outside the gene matches.